This TCR beta chain emerged from a study of T cells in Graves' hyperthyroidism and ophthalmopathy. This clonotype has just a few counts. Fresh peripheral blood, approximately 10 ml, yielded the PBMCs. TCR beta CDR3 region amplification was performed from RNA transcripts. In the first-round RT-PCR of the TCR CDR3, the HTBI primer set was used. TCRdb fed the multiplex PCR reads into MiXCR, producing one record per CDR3 protein. Altogether a few hundred thousand distinct CDR3 sequences are present, 20% to 25% being singletons, with the ten largest covering less than 30%. The CDR3 runs to 15 residues. Trimming took 1 base from V and 7 from J, leaving 11 bases between them. Germline CDR1 and CDR2: SGHDN and FVKESK.

The specimen was blood. This TCR was recovered from a man aged 18 to 30 with Graves' hyperthyroidism. The V and J genes are TRBV14 and TRBJ1-6; D is undetermined. CDR3 DNA: TGTGCCAGCAGCCAAGCTCAGGCCTCGAATTCACCCCTCCACTTT. This gives the protein CASSQAQASNSPLHF.